The clone carrying this T cell receptor beta chain was observed a handful of times. Its antigen is still unknown. The entry originates in a study of beta chain features in type 1 diabetes. Study conclusions and caveats: Type 1 diabetes patients had TCRB CDR3s that were shorter (moderately but significantly so) in all four CD4+ subsets. The VDJ junctions of type 1 diabetes patients carried fewer insertions and more deletions. In the patient group, naive, central memory and Treg TCRB repertoires seemed more alike than in the healthy donor group.

cDNA synthesis used the whole RNA isolate, giving expressed TCRB sequences. The data were produced by immunoSEQ multiplex PCR, yet TCRdb's version contains in-frame clones alone and is incomplete. The data contain 550,000 to 850,000 clones, 13% of them singletons. This CDR3 has 13 amino acids. V dropped 6 bases and J dropped 3 bases, with 11 bases sitting between them. CDR1 is MNHEY, CDR2 SVGAGI, per germline. CD4+ cells of the naive, central memory, regulatory and stem cell-like memory types were sorted via CD45RO/CCR7/CD25/CD127/CD95/CD27. Post-sort purity exceeded 95% for all sorted populations. This receptor was identified in a man aged 18-30 years with type 1 diabetes. Material for sequencing was naive CD4+ T cells from blood. The chain couples TRBV6-5 to TRBJ1-2; D is undetermined. In nucleotides, the CDR3 is TGTGCCAGCAGCCCTAAAAGGGACTATGGCTACACCTTC. It is translated as CASSPKRDYGYTF.